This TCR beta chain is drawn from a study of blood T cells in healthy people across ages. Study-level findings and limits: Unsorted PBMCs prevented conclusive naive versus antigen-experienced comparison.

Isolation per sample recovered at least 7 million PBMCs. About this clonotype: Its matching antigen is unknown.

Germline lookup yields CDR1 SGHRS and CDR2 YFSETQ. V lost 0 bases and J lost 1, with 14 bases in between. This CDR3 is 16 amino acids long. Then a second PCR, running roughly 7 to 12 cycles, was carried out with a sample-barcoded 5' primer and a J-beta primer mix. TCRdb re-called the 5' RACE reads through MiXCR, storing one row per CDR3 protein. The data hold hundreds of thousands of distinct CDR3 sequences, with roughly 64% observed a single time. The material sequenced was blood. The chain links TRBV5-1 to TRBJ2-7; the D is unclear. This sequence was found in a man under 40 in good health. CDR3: CASSLVPVRTSYEQYF. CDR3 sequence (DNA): TGCGCCAGCAGCTTGGTTCCTGTAAGGACGTCCTACGAGCAGTACTTC.